The 2 T cell receptor beta chains listed next were all sequenced from one sample in a study of identical twins. Via MiXCR, TCRdb re-called the 5' RACE reads, giving one row per CDR3 protein. The top ten clones hold approximately 0.25% of a sample with more than 1.5 million distinct CDR3 sequences, about 31% of them seen once. Source material: cord blood. These receptors all come from a newborn girl in good health.

This clonotype has only a few counts. The chain combines TRBV6-5 with TRBJ2-4, with 9 bases fitting TRBD1. The V gene end was trimmed by 5 bases and the J gene end by 6 bases; junction bases not matched to a gene: 8. The CDR3 is made up of 15 amino acids. Germline CDR1 MNHEY, CDR2 SVGAGI. Here the CDR3 reads CASSHDRGKGNIQYF. The CDR3 nucleotides are TGTGCCAGCAGTCACGACAGGGGGAAAGGAAACATTCAGTACTTC.

Only a few counts were recorded for this clonotype. This chain links TRBV10-3 with TRBJ1-1, with no clear D. Germline V CDR1 and CDR2: ENHRY, SYGVKD. The CDR3 spans 14 residues. Trimming removed 0 bases at V and 2 bases at J, with 7 bases between. The CDR3 spells CAISESSGNTEAFF. The CDR3 DNA reads TGTGCCATCAGTGAGTCGAGCGGCAACACTGAAGCTTTCTTT.